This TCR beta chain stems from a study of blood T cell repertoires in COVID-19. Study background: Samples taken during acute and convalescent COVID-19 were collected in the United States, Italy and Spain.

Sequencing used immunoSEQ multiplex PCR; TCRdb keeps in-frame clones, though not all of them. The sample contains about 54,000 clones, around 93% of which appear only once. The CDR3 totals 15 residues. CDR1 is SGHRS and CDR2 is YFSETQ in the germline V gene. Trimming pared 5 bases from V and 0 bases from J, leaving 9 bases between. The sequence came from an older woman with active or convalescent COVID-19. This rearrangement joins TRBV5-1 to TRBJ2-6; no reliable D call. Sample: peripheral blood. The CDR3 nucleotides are TGCGCCAGCAGTCTTGGGCACTCTGGGGCCAACGTCCTGACTTTC. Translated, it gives CASSLGHSGANVLTF.